The source of this T cell receptor (beta chain) is a study of Graves' ophthalmopathy and Graves' hyperthyroidism. This CDR3 comprises 15 residues. V was clipped by 0 bases and J by 4 bases; unmatched bases: 9. The germline gives CDR1 DFQATT, CDR2 SNEGSKA (reference sequence). A few counts support this clonotype. Beta-chain TCR CDR3 regions were amplified from RNA transcripts. The first-round RT-PCR employed HTBI primers together with the Qiagen OneStep RT-PCR kit. A multiplex PCR was then performed as the second round. TCRdb re-called the multiplex PCR reads through MiXCR, storing one row per CDR3 protein. Of 1 million to 1.3 million distinct CDR3 sequences listed, less than 45% were seen once; the top ten hold more than 9.5%.

The chain employs TRBV20-1 and TRBJ2-7; 7 bases are shared with TRBD1. The source is an adult man with Graves' hyperthyroidism. Source material: peripheral blood or thyroid tissue (not recorded which). In DNA form, the CDR3 reads TGCAGTGCTAGAGATGGGTACAGGGGCCGTTACGAGCAGTACTTC. Protein sequence: CSARDGYRGRYEQYF.